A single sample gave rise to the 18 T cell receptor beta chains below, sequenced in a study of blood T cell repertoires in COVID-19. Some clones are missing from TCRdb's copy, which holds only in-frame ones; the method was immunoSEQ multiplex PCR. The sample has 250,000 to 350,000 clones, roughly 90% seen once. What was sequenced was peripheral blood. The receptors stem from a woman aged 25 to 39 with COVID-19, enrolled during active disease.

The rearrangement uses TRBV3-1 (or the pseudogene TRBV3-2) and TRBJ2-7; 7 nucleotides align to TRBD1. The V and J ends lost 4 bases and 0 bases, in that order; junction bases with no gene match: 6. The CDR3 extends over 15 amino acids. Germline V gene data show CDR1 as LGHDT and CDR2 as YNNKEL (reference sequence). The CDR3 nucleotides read TGTGCCAGCAGCCGGGGACAGCCTAGCTCCTACGAGCAGTACTTC. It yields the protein CASSRGQPSSYEQYF.

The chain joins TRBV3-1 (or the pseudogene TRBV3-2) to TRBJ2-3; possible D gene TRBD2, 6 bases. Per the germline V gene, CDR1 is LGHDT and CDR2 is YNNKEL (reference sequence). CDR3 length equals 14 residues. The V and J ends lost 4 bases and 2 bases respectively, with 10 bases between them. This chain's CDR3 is CASSLGLTTDTQYF. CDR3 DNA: TGTGCCAGCAGCCTGGGACTTACCACAGATACGCAGTATTTT.

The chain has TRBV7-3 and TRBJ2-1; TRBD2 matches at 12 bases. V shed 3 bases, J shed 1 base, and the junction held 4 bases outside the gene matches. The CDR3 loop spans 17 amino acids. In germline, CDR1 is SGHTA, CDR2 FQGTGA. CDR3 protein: CASSLTSGSPSYNEQFF. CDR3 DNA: TGTGCCAGCAGCTTGACTAGCGGGAGCCCTTCCTACAATGAGCAGTTCTTC.

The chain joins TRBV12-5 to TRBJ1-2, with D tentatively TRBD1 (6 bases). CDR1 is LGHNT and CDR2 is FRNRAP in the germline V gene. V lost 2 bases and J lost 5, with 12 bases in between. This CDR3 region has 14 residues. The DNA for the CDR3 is TGTGCTAGTGGTTTGTTCGGGCAGGGGTATGGCTACACCTTC. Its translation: CASGLFGQGYGYTF.

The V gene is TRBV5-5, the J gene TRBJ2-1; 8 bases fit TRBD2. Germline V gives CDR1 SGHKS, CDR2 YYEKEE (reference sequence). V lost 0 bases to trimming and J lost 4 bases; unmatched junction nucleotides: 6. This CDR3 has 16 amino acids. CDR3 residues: CASSLAQASGYNEQFF. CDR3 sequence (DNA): TGTGCCAGCAGCTTGGCCCAGGCTAGCGGGTACAATGAGCAGTTCTTC. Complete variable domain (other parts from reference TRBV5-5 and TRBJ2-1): DAGVTQSPTHLIKTRGQQVTLRCSPISGHKSVSWYQQVLGQGPQFIFQYYEKEERGRGNFPDRFSARQFPNYSSELNVNALLLGDSALYLCASSLAQASGYNEQFFGPGTRLTVL.

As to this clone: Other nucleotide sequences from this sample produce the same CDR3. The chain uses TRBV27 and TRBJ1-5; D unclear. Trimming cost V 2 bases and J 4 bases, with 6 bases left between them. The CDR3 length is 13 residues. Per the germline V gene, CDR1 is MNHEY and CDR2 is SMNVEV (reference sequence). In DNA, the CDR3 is TGTGCCAGCAGTTTAACAGAGAATCAGCCCCAGCATTTT. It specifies CASSLTENQPQHF.

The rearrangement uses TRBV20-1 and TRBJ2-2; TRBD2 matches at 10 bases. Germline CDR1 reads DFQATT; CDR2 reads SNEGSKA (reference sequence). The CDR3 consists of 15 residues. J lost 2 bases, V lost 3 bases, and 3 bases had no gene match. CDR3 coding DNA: TGCAGTGCTAGTAAACTAGCGGGAAACACCGGGGAGCTGTTTTTT. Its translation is CSASKLAGNTGELFF.

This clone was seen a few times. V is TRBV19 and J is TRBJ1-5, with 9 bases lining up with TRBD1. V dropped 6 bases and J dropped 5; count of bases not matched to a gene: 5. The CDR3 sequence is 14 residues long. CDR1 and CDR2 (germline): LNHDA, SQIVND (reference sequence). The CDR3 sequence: CASRFGTGHQPQHF. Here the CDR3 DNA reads TGTGCCAGTAGATTTGGGACAGGGCATCAGCCCCAGCATTTT. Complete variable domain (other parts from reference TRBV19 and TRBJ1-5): DGGITQSPKYLFRKEGQNVTLSCEQNLNHDAMYWYRQDPGQGLRLIYYSQIVNDFQKGDIAEGYSVSREKKESFPLTVTSAQKNPTAFYLCASRFGTGHQPQHFGDGTRLSIL.

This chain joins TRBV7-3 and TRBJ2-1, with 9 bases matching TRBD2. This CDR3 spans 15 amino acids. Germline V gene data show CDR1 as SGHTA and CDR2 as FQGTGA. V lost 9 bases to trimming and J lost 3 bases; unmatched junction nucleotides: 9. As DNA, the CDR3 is TGTGCCAGTGCCCTGGTAGCGGGGGACTACAATGAGCAGTTCTTC. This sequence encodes CASALVAGDYNEQFF. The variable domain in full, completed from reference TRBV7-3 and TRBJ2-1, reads GAGVSQTPSNKVTEKGKYVELRCDPISGHTALYWYRQSLGQGPEFLIYFQGTGAADDSGLPNDRFFAVRPEGSVSTLKIQRTERGDSAVYLCASALVAGDYNEQFFGPGTRLTVL.

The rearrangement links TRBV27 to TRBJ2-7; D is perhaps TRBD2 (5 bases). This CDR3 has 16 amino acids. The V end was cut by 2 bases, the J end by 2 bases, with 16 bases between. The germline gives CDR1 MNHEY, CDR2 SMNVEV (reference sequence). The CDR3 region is CASSLRVGLTPYEQYF. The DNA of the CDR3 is TGTGCCAGCAGTTTACGGGTCGGACTTACCCCCTACGAGCAGTACTTC.

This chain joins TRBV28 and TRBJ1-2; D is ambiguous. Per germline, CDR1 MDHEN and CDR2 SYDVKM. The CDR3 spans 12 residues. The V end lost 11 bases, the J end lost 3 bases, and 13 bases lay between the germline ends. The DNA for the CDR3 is TGTGCCTCCAAGCGGGAGGACTATGGCTACACCTTC. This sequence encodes CASKREDYGYTF.

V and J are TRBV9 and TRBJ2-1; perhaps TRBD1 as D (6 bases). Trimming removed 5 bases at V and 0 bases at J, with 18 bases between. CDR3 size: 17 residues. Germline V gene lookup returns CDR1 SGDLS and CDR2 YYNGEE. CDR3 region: CASSASWGRSSYNEQFF. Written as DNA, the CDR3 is TGTGCCAGCAGTGCCAGTTGGGGGCGAAGCTCCTACAATGAGCAGTTCTTC. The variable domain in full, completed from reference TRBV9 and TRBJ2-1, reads DSGVTQTPKHLITATGQRVTLRCSPRSGDLSVYWYQQSLDQGLQFLIQYYNGEERAKGNILERFSAQQFPDLHSELNLSSLELGDSALYFCASSASWGRSSYNEQFFGPGTRLTVL.

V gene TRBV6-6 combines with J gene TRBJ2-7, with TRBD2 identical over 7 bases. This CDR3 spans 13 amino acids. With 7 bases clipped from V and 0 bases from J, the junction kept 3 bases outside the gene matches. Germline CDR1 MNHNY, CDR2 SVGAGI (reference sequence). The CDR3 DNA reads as TGTGCCAGCAAGCGCGGGAGCTCCTACGAGCAGTACTTC. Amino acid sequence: CASKRGSSYEQYF.

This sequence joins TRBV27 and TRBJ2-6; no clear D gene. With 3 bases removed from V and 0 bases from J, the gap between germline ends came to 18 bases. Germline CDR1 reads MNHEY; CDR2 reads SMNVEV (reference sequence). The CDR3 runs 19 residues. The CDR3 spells CASSLGPTITSSGANVLTF. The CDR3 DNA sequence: TGTGCCAGCAGTTTGGGCCCCACGATTACGAGCTCTGGGGCCAACGTCCTGACTTTC.

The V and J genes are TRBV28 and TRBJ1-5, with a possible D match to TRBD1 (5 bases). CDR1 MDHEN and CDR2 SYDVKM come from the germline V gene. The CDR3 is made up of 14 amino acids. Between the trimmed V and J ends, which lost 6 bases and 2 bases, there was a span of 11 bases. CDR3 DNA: TGTGCCAGCAGGGCAGGGTCTGGCAATCAGCCCCAGCATTTT. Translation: CASRAGSGNQPQHF.

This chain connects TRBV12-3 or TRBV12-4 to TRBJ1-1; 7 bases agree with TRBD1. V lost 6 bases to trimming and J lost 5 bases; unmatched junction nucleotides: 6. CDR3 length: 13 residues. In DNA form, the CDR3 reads TGTGCCAGCAGGTTTACAGGGGAAACTGAAGCTTTCTTT. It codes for CASRFTGETEAFF.

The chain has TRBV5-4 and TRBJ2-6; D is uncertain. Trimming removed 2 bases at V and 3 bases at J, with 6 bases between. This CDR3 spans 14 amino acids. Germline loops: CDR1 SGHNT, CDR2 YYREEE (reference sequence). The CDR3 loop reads CASSFPGGANVLTF. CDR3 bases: TGTGCCAGCAGCTTCCCGGGTGGGGCCAACGTCCTGACTTTC.

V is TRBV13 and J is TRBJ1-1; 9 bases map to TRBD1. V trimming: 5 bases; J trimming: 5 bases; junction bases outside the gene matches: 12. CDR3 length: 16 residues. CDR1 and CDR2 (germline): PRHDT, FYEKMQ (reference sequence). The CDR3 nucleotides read TGTGCCAGCAGCAGACTTGGGGACAGGGTTGAAACTGAAGCTTTCTTT. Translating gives CASSRLGDRVETEAFF.